This T cell receptor beta chain was identified in a study of blood T cell repertoires in COVID-19. As for the study in general: Acute and convalescent COVID-19 specimens originated in the United States, Italy and Spain. PBMCs, B-cell-depleted T cells, or T cells provided the cDNA or gDNA that made up the material.

Per the authors' pipeline: Amplification with reference gene primers provided the estimates of nucleated cell counts. The data were produced by immunoSEQ multiplex PCR, yet TCRdb's version contains in-frame clones alone and is incomplete. From that table come the V and J calls and clone size; the DNA was used to work out D and trimming. The data show roughly 240,000 clones, around four fifths seen once. With V trimmed by 3 bases and J by 6 bases, 10 bases remained unmatched. CDR3 length: 16 amino acids. Germline V lookup: CDR1 MNHNY, CDR2 SVGAGI (reference sequence). Sequenced input: peripheral blood. The chain employs TRBV6-6 and TRBJ2-2, with 7 bases identical to TRBD2. The clonotype originates from a man aged 55 to 70 who had recovered from COVID-19. The CDR3 region has the DNA TGTGCCAGCAGTTATATACGCGGGAGTCCTGCCGGGGAGCTGTTTTTT. Translating gives CASSYIRGSPAGELFF.